This record looks at one TCR beta chain sequence and its context. Its antigen is as yet unknown. This sample was included in a study of cytomegalovirus exposure and HLA in healthy donors. Profiling relied on immunoSEQ multiplex PCR, and the TCRdb table lists in-frame clones only, not all of them. The sample consists of approximately 99,000 clones, approximately 85% of them appearing once. Overall study results and limits: Reports described diagnosis of cytomegalovirus status by the classifier as highly specific and sensitive.

Germline V lookup: CDR1 MNHEY, CDR2 SMNVEV (reference sequence). V lost 5 bases, J lost 1 base, and 17 bases lay in between. The CDR3 sequence is 16 residues long. This receptor was taken from a woman younger than 35 in good health and CMV-seronegative. The specimen was PBMCs. This rearrangement joins TRBV27 to TRBJ2-5; D might be TRBD2 (6 bases). As DNA, the CDR3 is TGTGCCAGCAGTCCTGCTGGGGCGGGGCTCCAAGAGACCCAGTACTTC. Amino acid sequence: CASSPAGAGLQETQYF.